Included here is one T cell receptor (beta chain) sequence, with context. Its antigen is not identified. The repertoire was sequenced with immunoSEQ multiplex PCR; TCRdb's copy has only in-frame clones and lacks some. The sample includes some 60,000 clones, about 85% of them seen just once. The data are from a study of OX40 agonist ivuxolimab in advanced cancers. Looking at the study overall: Patients undergoing dose escalation presented with hepatocellular carcinoma, melanoma, renal cell or head and neck cancer. General study points: The mean number of expanded clones was higher in CD8+ T cells than in CD4+. The authors also found low normalized T-cell clonal expansion in some nonresponders.

The CDR3 is made up of 18 amino acids. The V and J genes are TRBV21-1 and TRBJ2-2; the table calls TRBD1, which could not be checked here. TRBV21-1 is shown as a pseudogene. Sequenced material: CD4+ or CD8+ T cells sorted from blood, taken in a trial of the OX40 agonist ivuxolimab. The TCR originated in an adult with an advanced solid tumor such as melanoma, head and neck, liver or kidney cancer. The CDR3 sequence: CASSKVRNRGSGTGELFF. For the CDR3, the DNA is TGTGCCAGCAGCAAAGTTAGGAACAGGGGCTCGGGCACCGGGGAGCTGTTTTTT.